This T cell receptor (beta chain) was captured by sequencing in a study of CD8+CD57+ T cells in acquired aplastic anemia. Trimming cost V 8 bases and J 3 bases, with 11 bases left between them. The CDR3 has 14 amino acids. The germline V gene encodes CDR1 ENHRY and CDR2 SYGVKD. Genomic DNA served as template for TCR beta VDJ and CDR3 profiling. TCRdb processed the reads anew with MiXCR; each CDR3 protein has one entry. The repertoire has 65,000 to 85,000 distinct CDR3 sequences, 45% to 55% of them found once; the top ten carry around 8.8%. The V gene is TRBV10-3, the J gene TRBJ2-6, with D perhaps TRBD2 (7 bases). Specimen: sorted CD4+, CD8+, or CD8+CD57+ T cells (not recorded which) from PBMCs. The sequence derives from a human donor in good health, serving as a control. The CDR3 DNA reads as TGTGCCATCCCGGGGGGCCGTGGGGCCAACGTCCTGACTTTC. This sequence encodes CAIPGGRGANVLTF.